This T cell receptor beta chain was sequenced in a study of cytomegalovirus exposure and HLA in healthy donors. On this clone: The target antigen is unknown.

There are 15 residues in the CDR3. V shed 5 bases and J 1 base; nucleotides not matched to a gene: 5. Germline V lookup: CDR1 SGHVS, CDR2 FQNEAQ. Notes on the study in general: Donors were assumed by presence/absence analyses to have roughly uniform sequencing depth. Owing to their indistinguishability, certain V segments, notably TRBV6-2 and TRBV6-3, were excluded.

Use of 60 Vbeta and 13 Jbeta primers characterized the PCR. Generated by immunoSEQ multiplex PCR, the TCRdb table keeps only in-frame clones and is missing some. This table holds tens of thousands of clones. Though nominally healthy at sampling, donors likely had unrecorded immune exposures. The receptor comes from a boy between 10 and 17 years old in good health and CMV-seronegative. V and J are TRBV7-8 and TRBJ2-1; 7 bases are a match to TRBD1. What was sequenced was PBMCs. The DNA for the CDR3 is TGTGCCAGCAGCGGACAGGTACAGTCCTACAATGAGCAGTTCTTC. This encodes CASSGQVQSYNEQFF. The entire variable domain, with the rest obtained from reference TRBV7-8 and TRBJ2-1, is as follows: GAGVSQSPRYKVAKRGQDVALRCDPISGHVSLFWYQQALGQGPEFLTYFQNEAQLDKSGLPSDRFFAERPEGSVSTLKIQRTQQEDSAVYLCASSGQVQSYNEQFFGPGTRLTVL.